This TCR beta chain was recovered during a study of blood T cell repertoires in COVID-19. Study-wide background: PBMCs, B-cell-depleted T cells, or T cells were the source of the cDNA or gDNA that made up the material.

In the authors' workflow: Amplification from reference gene primers served as the basis for estimated nucleated cell counts. Sequenced by immunoSEQ multiplex PCR; TCRdb stores in-frame clones only, minus some. V and J calls plus clone size are reproduced from that table; the DNA served to infer D and trimming. Of about 190,000 clones detected, around nine tenths appear once; the ten largest clones hold roughly 2.2%. The specimen was peripheral blood. The origin of this receptor is a man between 65 and 85 years old with active or convalescent COVID-19.

CDR3 sequence (DNA): TGTGCCAGCAGCTTCTGGCTAGCGGGGACCGGAGAGACCCAGTACTTC. Translated, it gives CASSFWLAGTGETQYF. This chain connects TRBV7-9 to TRBJ2-5, with 9 bases lining up with TRBD2. This CDR3 has 16 amino acids. Germline V gives CDR1 SEHNR, CDR2 FQNEAQ (reference sequence). Trimming took 3 bases from V and 4 from J; bases not matched to a gene: 9. Supplemented by reference TRBV7-9 and TRBJ2-5, the full variable domain reads DTGVSQNPRHKITKRGQNVTFRCDPISEHNRLYWYRQTLGQGPEFLTYFQNEAQLEKSRLLSDRFSAERPKGSFSTLEIQRTEQGDSAMYLCASSFWLAGTGETQYFGPGTRLLVL.